The rows below give T cell receptor beta chains drawn from one sample of a study of T-cell reconstitution after alpha-beta-depleted transplantation in children. TCRdb re-called the PCR reads through MiXCR, storing one row per CDR3 protein. Found here are roughly 570,000 distinct CDR3 sequences, 20% to 30% of them singletons; the top ten hold around a third. Sequenced here: PBMCs, sampled before TCRalphabeta/CD19-depleted stem cell transplant. The receptors stem from a boy in the first two years of life with Wiskott-Aldrich syndrome, due to receive a stem cell transplant. CDR3s include the opening cysteine and the closing phenylalanine or tryptophan. A D gene is named only where the DNA matches it firmly. A clone size is listed for some rows: how often the clone was seen (once, few, many), or a class if it is expanded.

j_call,d_call,clone_size,v_call,cdr3_nt,cdr3_aa
TRBJ2-3,NA,NA,TRBV29-1,TGCAGCGTTGATTCAGGGGTTAGCACAGATACGCAGTATTTT,CSVDSGVSTDTQYF
TRBJ2-5,NA,NA,TRBV5-6,TGTGCCAGCAGGTATACAGGAGGCGAGACCCAGTACTTC,CASRYTGGETQYF
TRBJ2-1,NA,NA,TRBV5-1,TGCGCCAGCAGGTCCGGGACAGAGCAGTTCTTC,CASRSGTEQFF
TRBJ2-7,TRBD2,NA,TRBV5-1,TGCGCCAGCAGCTTGAATAGCGGGAGGGTGAACGAGCAGTACTTC,CASSLNSGRVNEQYF
TRBJ2-5,NA,NA,TRBV5-5,TGTGCCAGCAGCTTTCCGGGGTTGGAGACCCAGTACTTC,CASSFPGLETQYF
TRBJ1-5,NA,NA,TRBV7-8,TGTGCCAGCAGCTTGTTACAGGCAGATAGCAATCAGCCCCAGCATTTT,CASSLLQADSNQPQHF
TRBJ2-1,NA,few,TRBV11-2,TGTGCCAGCAGCTCCCCGGTCAGCCCTTTCAATGAGCAGTTCTTC,CASSSPVSPFNEQFF
TRBJ2-7,NA,few,TRBV5-1,TGCGCCAGCAGCTGGGGGGACCGATCACCAACCTACGAGCAGTACTTC,CASSWGDRSPTYEQYF
TRBJ1-1,TRBD1,NA,TRBV19,TGTGCCACCTACAGGGGTCCGGGGAACACTGAAGCTTTCTTT,CATYRGPGNTEAFF
TRBJ1-2,NA,NA,TRBV10-3,TGTGCCATCAGTGAAACCCGCGGGACACAACTAAACTATGGCTACACCTTC,CAISETRGTQLNYGYTF
TRBJ2-1,TRBD2,few,TRBV5-1,TGCGCCAGCAGTACTACTCGGGGGGACAATGAGCAGTTCTTC,CASSTTRGDNEQFF
TRBJ2-5,NA,NA,TRBV5-1,TGCGCCAGCAGCTTGGACGGCGGGTCCCAAGAGACCCAGTACTTC,CASSLDGGSQETQYF
TRBJ1-4,NA,NA,TRBV11-2,TGTGCCAGCAGCTTAAACACGGGACCCCGGGGAAAACTGTTTTTT,CASSLNTGPRGKLFF
TRBJ2-7,NA,NA,TRBV28,TGTGCCAGCAGTTTAAGACGATTATACGAGCAGTACTTC,CASSLRRLYEQYF
TRBJ2-7,TRBD2,NA,TRBV11-2,TGTGCCAGCAGCTTAATCCCTCTACTAGCGGGCCTTACCTACGAGCAGTACTTC,CASSLIPLLAGLTYEQYF
TRBJ1-6,NA,few,TRBV6-5,TGTGCCAGCAGTTACTCATCTGGGGCGGGGGCTAGTTCACCCCTCCACTTT,CASSYSSGAGASSPLHF
TRBJ1-1,NA,NA,TRBV20-1,TGCAGTGCTAGTCCCTCCGGGACTGAAGCTTTCTTT,CSASPSGTEAFF
TRBJ1-1,NA,NA,TRBV27,TGTGCCAGCAGTTTATACGGCGGGGGGGCTTTGAACACTGAAGCTTTCTTT,CASSLYGGGALNTEAFF
TRBJ1-2,NA,NA,TRBV29-1,TGCAGCGTTGTAAACAGGGTGAACTATGGCTACACCTTC,CSVVNRVNYGYTF
TRBJ2-1,NA,few,TRBV9,TGTGCCAGCTCCCCTCGCAGCCGGGGGACCTACAATGAGCAGTTCTTC,CASSPRSRGTYNEQFF
TRBJ2-7,NA,NA,TRBV20-1,TGCAGTGCAAGTGACAGGACCTACGAGCAGTACTTC,CSASDRTYEQYF
TRBJ1-2,NA,few,TRBV5-1,TGCGCCAGCAGCTTGGTTGGGGGTTCTGACTATGGCTACACCTTC,CASSLVGGSDYGYTF
TRBJ1-1,NA,NA,TRBV5-1,TGCGCCAGCAGCTTGGCCGGGATGAGGGCCCTGGGGAACACTGAAGCTTTCTTT,CASSLAGMRALGNTEAFF
TRBJ2-7,TRBD2,NA,TRBV12-3/TRBV12-4,TGTGCCAGCAGAGTCGGGGCTAGCGGGACCCACGAGCAGTACTTC,CASRVGASGTHEQYF
TRBJ2-7,NA,few,TRBV5-1,TGCGCCAGCAACCGGGACGGGAACTACGAGCAGTACTTC,CASNRDGNYEQYF
TRBJ2-4,NA,NA,TRBV5-1,TGCGCCAGCAGCTTGATGGCTGGACGGGGAAACATTCAGTACTTC,CASSLMAGRGNIQYF
TRBJ2-7,TRBD2,once,TRBV5-1,TGCGCCAGCAGCGTCCTCGGGAGGATTAGCTCCTACGAGCAGTACTTC,CASSVLGRISSYEQYF
TRBJ2-1,NA,few,TRBV20-1,TGCAGTGCCCCTGTGCGGGATCGTTACAATGAGCAGTTCTTC,CSAPVRDRYNEQFF
TRBJ2-1,NA,many,TRBV5-1,TGCGCCAGCAGCTTGCTAAGCGGTAGCTCCTACAATGAGCAGTTCTTC,CASSLLSGSSYNEQFF
TRBJ2-2,NA,few,TRBV5-1,TGCGCCAGCAGCTTGTCACCAGGCGGGGAGCTGTTTTTT,CASSLSPGGELFF
TRBJ2-5,NA,NA,TRBV10-3,TGTGCCATCAGTGATTGGGTCCAAGAGACCCAGTACTTC,CAISDWVQETQYF
TRBJ2-3,NA,NA,TRBV20-1,TGCAGTGCTAGAGAAGACGGTAGCACAGATACGCAGTATTTT,CSAREDGSTDTQYF
TRBJ2-3,TRBD2,NA,TRBV7-9,TGTGCCAGCAGCAGCAGGACTAGCGGCAGCACAGATACGCAGTATTTT,CASSSRTSGSTDTQYF
TRBJ1-2,TRBD1,NA,TRBV28,TGTGCCAGCAGCACTCCAGGGGGCAGAGGCTACACCTTC,CASSTPGGRGYTF
TRBJ1-3,NA,NA,TRBV10-3,TGTGCCATCAGTGACAGAGGAATCTCCTCTGGAAACACCATATATTTT,CAISDRGISSGNTIYF
TRBJ2-5,NA,NA,TRBV7-2,TGTGCCAGCAGCTTAGGTGGGAACGGACAAGAGACCCAGTACTTC,CASSLGGNGQETQYF
TRBJ1-2,NA,few,TRBV20-1,TGCAGTGCCTTCAAGTCGGCAGGGGAATTTGGCTATGGCTACACCTTC,CSAFKSAGEFGYGYTF
TRBJ2-4,NA,few,TRBV28,TGTGCCAGCAGTTCCGCCGGCTCAGCCAAAAACATTCAGTACTTC,CASSSAGSAKNIQYF
TRBJ2-5,NA,NA,TRBV5-1,TGCGCCAGCGGCTTTGACAGTCTGTACCAAGAGACCCAGTACTTC,CASGFDSLYQETQYF
TRBJ2-5,TRBD2,NA,TRBV5-1,TGCGCCAGCAGCTTCGGATCTAGCGGGAGCGGGGAGACCCAGTACTTC,CASSFGSSGSGETQYF
TRBJ1-5,NA,few,TRBV6-5,TGTGCCAGCAGTTACGACAGTCACAATCAGCCCCAGCATTTT,CASSYDSHNQPQHF
TRBJ2-3,NA,few,TRBV12-3/TRBV12-4,TGTGCCAGCAGTTTAAGGGCAACCCGCACAGATACGCAGTATTTT,CASSLRATRTDTQYF
TRBJ2-7,NA,NA,TRBV27,TGTGCCAGCAGCGACGCGACCAGGGCCTACGAGCAGTACTTC,CASSDATRAYEQYF
TRBJ2-3,TRBD1,NA,TRBV12-3/TRBV12-4,TGTGCCAGCAGCCAGGGACAGCTGATCACAGATACGCAGTATTTT,CASSQGQLITDTQYF
TRBJ2-5,NA,NA,TRBV5-5,TGTGCCAGCAGCTTGGTTGGGATTGGGACCCAGTACTTC,CASSLVGIGTQYF
TRBJ2-5,NA,few,TRBV21-1,TGTGCCAGCAGCACGGGCACGGGGGTGCTCAATCAAGAGACCCAGTACTTC,CASSTGTGVLNQETQYF
TRBJ2-1,NA,few,TRBV5-1,TGCGCCAGCAGCCCCTTGGAGCTGATCTACAATGAGCAGTTCTTC,CASSPLELIYNEQFF
TRBJ2-1,TRBD1,NA,TRBV12-3/TRBV12-4,TGTGCCAGCAGACCCGGGACAGTTTGGGGCTACAATGAGCAGTTCTTC,CASRPGTVWGYNEQFF
TRBJ2-1,TRBD2,NA,TRBV7-9,TGTGCCAGCAGCCCCCGGACTAGCGGGGGTGAGCAGTTCTTC,CASSPRTSGGEQFF
TRBJ1-4,TRBD1,NA,TRBV29-1,TGCAGCGTCGCGACAGGGATGAGTGAAAAACTGTTTTTT,CSVATGMSEKLFF
TRBJ2-1,NA,NA,TRBV20-1,TGCAGTGCTCCAACCTACAATGAGCAGTTCTTC,CSAPTYNEQFF